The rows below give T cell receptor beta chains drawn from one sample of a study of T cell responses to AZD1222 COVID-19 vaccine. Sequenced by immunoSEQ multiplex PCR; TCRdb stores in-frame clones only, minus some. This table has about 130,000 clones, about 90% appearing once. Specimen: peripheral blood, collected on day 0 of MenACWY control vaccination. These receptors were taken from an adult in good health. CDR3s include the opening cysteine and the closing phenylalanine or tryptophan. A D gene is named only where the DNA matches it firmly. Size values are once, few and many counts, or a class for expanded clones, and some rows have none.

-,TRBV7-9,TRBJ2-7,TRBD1,CASSLAPPGTGIYEQYF,TGTGCCAGCAGCTTAGCCCCCCCCGGGACAGGGATATACGAGCAGTACTTC
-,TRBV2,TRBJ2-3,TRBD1,CARGDRARDTQYF,TGTGCCAGGGGGGACAGGGCGAGAGATACGCAGTATTTT
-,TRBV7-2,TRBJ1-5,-,CASSFNVGHSQPQHF,TGTGCCAGCAGCTTCAATGTCGGCCACAGTCAGCCCCAGCATTTT
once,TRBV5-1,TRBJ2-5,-,CASSFLETQYF,TGCGCCAGCAGCTTTTTAGAGACCCAGTACTTC
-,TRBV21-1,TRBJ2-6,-,CASSARDGRSGANVLTF,TGTGCCAGCAGCGCCCGGGACGGGCGCTCTGGGGCCAACGTCCTGACTTTC
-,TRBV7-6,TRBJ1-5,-,CASNLGAGNSNQPQHF,TGTGCCAGCAACTTAGGGGCAGGTAATAGCAATCAGCCCCAGCATTTT
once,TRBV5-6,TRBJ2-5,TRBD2,CAAETSMGGETQYF,TGTGCCGCCGAAACCTCCATGGGGGGGGAGACCCAGTACTTC
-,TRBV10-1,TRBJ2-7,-,CASSVGRGGEQYF,TGCGCCAGCAGTGTTGGCAGGGGCGGCGAGCAGTACTTC
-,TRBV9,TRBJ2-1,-,CASLNNEQFF,TGTGCCAGCCTAAACAATGAGCAGTTCTTC
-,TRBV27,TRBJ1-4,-,CASSSLGYLEKLFF,TGTGCCAGCAGTTCCCTAGGGTATTTGGAAAAACTGTTTTTT
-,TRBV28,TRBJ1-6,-,CASSFFSVNNSPLHF,TGTGCCAGCAGTTTTTTCTCGGTTAATAATTCACCCCTCCACTTT
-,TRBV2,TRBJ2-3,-,CASSVGEGPFRTDTQYF,TGTGCCAGCAGTGTGGGGGAAGGTCCCTTTCGCACAGATACGCAGTATTTT
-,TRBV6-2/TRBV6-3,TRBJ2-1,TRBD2,CASSYSLAGGKISSYNEQFF,TGTGCCAGCAGTTACTCCCTAGCGGGAGGGAAGATAAGCTCCTACAATGAGCAGTTCTTC
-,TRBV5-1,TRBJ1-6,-,CASSPVDSRNSPLHF,TGCGCCAGCAGCCCGGTGGACAGCCGTAATTCACCCCTCCACTTT
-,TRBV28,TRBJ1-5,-,CASSAMGSWSNQPQHF,TGTGCCAGCAGTGCTATGGGCTCTTGGAGCAATCAGCCCCAGCATTTT
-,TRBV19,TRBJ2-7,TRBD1,CASSIPTGGFYEQYF,TGTGCCAGTAGTATTCCCACAGGGGGCTTCTACGAGCAGTACTTC
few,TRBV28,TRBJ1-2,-,CASRGNYGYTF,TGTGCCAGCAGAGGGAACTATGGCTACACCTTC
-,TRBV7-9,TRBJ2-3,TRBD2,CASSRGTSGRYSTDTQYF,TGTGCCAGCAGCCGCGGGACTAGCGGGAGATATAGCACAGATACGCAGTATTTT
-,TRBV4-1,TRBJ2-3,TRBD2,CASSPGLAGPTDTQYF,TGCGCCAGCAGCCCGGGGCTAGCGGGACCCACAGATACGCAGTATTTT
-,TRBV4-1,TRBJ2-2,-,CASRLGGGAISNTGELFF,TGCGCCAGCCGGCTGGGTGGGGGGGCCATCTCGAACACCGGGGAGCTGTTTTTT
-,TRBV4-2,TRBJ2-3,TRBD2,CASSPGLAGGLGQYF,TGTGCCAGCAGCCCAGGACTAGCGGGAGGATTGGGGCAGTATTTT
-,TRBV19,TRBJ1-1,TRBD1,CASSINWDSTEAFF,TGTGCCAGTAGTATCAACTGGGACAGTACCGAAGCTTTCTTT
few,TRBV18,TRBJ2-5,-,CASSPPVGETQYF,TGTGCCAGCTCACCACCGGTGGGAGAGACCCAGTACTTC
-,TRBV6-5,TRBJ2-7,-,CASSYRPSSYEQYF,TGTGCCAGCAGTTACCGACCGAGCTCCTACGAGCAGTACTTC
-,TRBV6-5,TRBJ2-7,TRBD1,CASSRGQRNYEQYF,TGTGCCAGCAGTAGGGGACAGAGAAACTACGAGCAGTACTTC
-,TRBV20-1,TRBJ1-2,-,CSATDKRGYTF,TGCAGTGCTACGGACAAGAGGGGCTACACCTTC
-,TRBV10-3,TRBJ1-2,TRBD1,CAIRWGQGASGGYTF,TGTGCCATCAGGTGGGGACAGGGGGCAAGCGGTGGCTACACCTTC
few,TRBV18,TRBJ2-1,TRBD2,CASSPVPFAGEWNEQFF,TGTGCCAGCTCACCGGTCCCCTTTGCGGGAGAATGGAATGAGCAGTTCTTC
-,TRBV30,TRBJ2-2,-,CAWMFVNTGELFF,TGTGCCTGGATGTTTGTGAACACCGGGGAGCTGTTTTTT
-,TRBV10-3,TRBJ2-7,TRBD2,CAISESRGAGIYEQYF,TGTGCCATCAGTGAGTCGCGGGGGGCAGGTATCTACGAGCAGTACTTC
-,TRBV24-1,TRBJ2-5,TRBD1,CATSAGTGGYQETQYF,TGTGCCACCAGTGCCGGGACAGGGGGGTACCAAGAGACCCAGTACTTC
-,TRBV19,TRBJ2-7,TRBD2,CASSSSSGRSHEQYF,TGTGCCAGTAGTAGTAGTAGCGGGAGGAGCCACGAGCAGTACTTC
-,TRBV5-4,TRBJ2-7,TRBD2,CASSLARTSHEQYF,TGTGCCAGCAGCTTGGCCAGGACTAGTCACGAGCAGTACTTC
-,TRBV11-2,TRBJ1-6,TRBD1,CASSHRDSANSPLHF,TGTGCCAGCAGCCACCGGGACAGTGCTAATTCACCCCTCCACTTT
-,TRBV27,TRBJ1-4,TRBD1,CASSLGRGGAYEKLFF,TGTGCCAGCAGTTTGGGAAGAGGGGGCGCTTATGAAAAACTGTTTTTT
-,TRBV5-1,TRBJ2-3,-,CASRFGGSSTDTQYF,TGCGCCAGCAGGTTTGGCGGGTCTAGCACAGATACGCAGTATTTT
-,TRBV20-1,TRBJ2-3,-,CSASHGDTQYF,TGCAGTGCTAGTCATGGGGATACGCAGTATTTT
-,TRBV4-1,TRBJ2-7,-,CASSLSRTEIIEQYF,TGCGCCAGCAGCCTCTCAAGGACAGAGATAATCGAGCAGTACTTC
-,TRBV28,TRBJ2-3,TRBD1,CASSADRATDTQYF,TGTGCCAGCAGTGCCGACAGGGCTACAGATACGCAGTATTTT
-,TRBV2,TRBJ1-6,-,CASIIGRNSPLHF,TGTGCCAGCATAATCGGGCGGAATTCACCCCTCCACTTT
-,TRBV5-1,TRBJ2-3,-,CASSLVGTYAPDTQYF,TGCGCCAGCAGCTTGGTCGGGACCTACGCACCAGATACGCAGTATTTT
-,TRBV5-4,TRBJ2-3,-,CASSFGSAGGDTQYF,TGTGCCAGCAGCTTCGGGTCAGCGGGCGGGGATACGCAGTATTTT
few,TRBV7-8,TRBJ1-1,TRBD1,CASSLVGQGASSAILKAFF,TGTGCCAGCAGCTTAGTCGGCCAGGGGGCGTCATCCGCCATTCTAAAAGCTTTCTTT
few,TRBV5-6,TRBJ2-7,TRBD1,CASSYQTGYYEQYF,TGTGCCAGCAGTTACCAGACAGGGTACTACGAGCAGTACTTC
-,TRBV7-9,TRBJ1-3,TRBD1,CASSLAPGQEFGYTIYF,TGTGCCAGCAGCTTAGCGCCGGGACAGGAGTTCGGGTACACCATATATTTT
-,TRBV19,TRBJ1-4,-,CASSSGDWYEKLFF,TGTGCCAGTAGTTCCGGAGACTGGTACGAAAAACTGTTTTTT
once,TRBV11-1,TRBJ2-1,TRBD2,CASGRGDGYNEQFF,TGTGCAAGCGGGCGGGGGGACGGATACAATGAGCAGTTCTTC
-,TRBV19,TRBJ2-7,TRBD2,CASSKAGASYEQYF,TGTGCCAGTAGCAAAGCGGGAGCCTCCTACGAGCAGTACTTC
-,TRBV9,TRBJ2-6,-,CASSESEISGANVLTF,TGTGCCAGCAGCGAGTCAGAAATCTCTGGGGCCAACGTCCTGACTTTC
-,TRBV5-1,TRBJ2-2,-,CASSQAAPNTGELFF,TGCGCCAGCAGTCAGGCAGCACCGAACACCGGGGAGCTGTTTTTT
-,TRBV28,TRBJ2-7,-,CASRLSSPWNEQYF,TGTGCCAGCAGGCTAAGTTCTCCTTGGAACGAGCAGTACTTC
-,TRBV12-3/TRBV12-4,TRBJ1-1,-,CASSFPGNTEAFF,TGTGCCAGCAGTTTCCCAGGGAATACTGAAGCTTTCTTT
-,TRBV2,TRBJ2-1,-,CASGLYNEQFF,TGTGCCAGCGGACTCTACAATGAGCAGTTCTTC
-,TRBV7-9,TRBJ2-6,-,CASSLGRGITSGANVLTF,TGTGCCAGCAGCTTAGGACGGGGCATTACCTCTGGGGCCAACGTCCTGACTTTC
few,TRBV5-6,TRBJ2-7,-,CASSLVTVRNEQYF,TGTGCCAGCAGCTTGGTGACGGTTAGGAACGAGCAGTACTTC
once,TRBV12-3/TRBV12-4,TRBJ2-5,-,CASSVQETQYF,TGTGCCAGCAGTGTTCAAGAGACCCAGTACTTC
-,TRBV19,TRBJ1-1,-,CASSIVQIMNTEAFF,TGTGCCAGTAGTATAGTACAGATCATGAACACTGAAGCTTTCTTT
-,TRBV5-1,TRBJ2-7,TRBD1,CASSLVTGTGVYEQYF,TGCGCCAGCAGCTTGGTAACCGGGACAGGGGTCTACGAGCAGTACTTC
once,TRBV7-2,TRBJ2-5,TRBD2,CASSFGSGETQYF,TGTGCCAGCAGCTTTGGTAGCGGGGAGACCCAGTACTTC